A single sample gave rise to the 30 T cell receptor beta chains below, sequenced in a study of human T cells and chemical hapten exposure. Via MiXCR, TCRdb re-called the RACE reads, giving one row per CDR3 protein. The sample carries approximately 340,000 distinct CDR3 sequences, 5.5% to 8% recorded once. Regarding time point: patch test 1, 2 weeks after DPC sensitization. As for treatment: therapeutic diphenylcyclopropenone sensitization with weekly scalp DPC. The sample consisted of whole blood, taken in connection with sensitization to the hapten diphenylcyclopropenone (DPC). The receptors shown here come from a woman aged 18-29 years with alopecia areata. Some clones in this sample may be carry-over from other donors' samples.

This clonotype has only a few counts. The J gene is TRBJ1-5, the V gene TRBV6-6; D call uncertain. The V gene's germline CDR1 is MNHNY and CDR2 SVGAGI (reference sequence). The length of the CDR3 is 13 residues. Trimming removed 6 bases from V and 7 bases from J, with 13 bases in between. In DNA, the CDR3 is TGTGCCAGCAGCAACCTGCAAGGGCAGCCCCAGCATTTT. It specifies CASSNLQGQPQHF.

This clonotype was seen at least ten times. This chain uses TRBV5-1 with TRBJ2-7; D is ambiguous. The V gene's germline CDR1 is SGHRS and CDR2 YFSETQ. V lost 3 bases and J lost 3, with 4 bases in between. The CDR3 is 11 residues long. This CDR3 is CASSSDYEQYF. CDR3 sequence (DNA): TGCGCCAGCAGCTCGGACTACGAGCAGTACTTC.

This clonotype has ten or more counts. V usage is TRBV12-3 or TRBV12-4 and J usage is TRBJ1-6, with a tentative D call TRBD1 (5 bases). This CDR3 contains 13 residues. Trimming removed 5 bases at V and 11 bases at J, with 13 bases between. This CDR3 reads CASSLQRGTPLHF. The DNA for the CDR3 is TGTGCCAGCAGTCTCCAGCGGGGGACACCCCTCCACTTT.

Written as DNA, the CDR3 is TGTGCCAGCTCACCACCGGGTCAGGCGGGTAACGGGCAGTACTTC. It encodes CASSPPGQAGNGQYF. The V gene is TRBV18, the J gene TRBJ2-7; D may be TRBD2 (5 bases). V lost 0 bases, J lost 9 bases, and 18 bases lay in between. Germline V gives CDR1 KGHSH, CDR2 LQKENI. The CDR3 loop spans 15 amino acids.

This clonotype has a handful of counts. This sequence joins TRBV29-1 and TRBJ1-1; 7 bases are shared with TRBD1. The CDR3 extends over 14 amino acids. V trimming: 6 bases; J trimming: 1 base; junction bases outside the gene matches: 8. Germline loops: CDR1 SQVTM, CDR2 ANQGSEA. CDR3 sequence: CSVIRTGANTEAFF. DNA for the CDR3: TGCAGCGTAATACGTACAGGGGCGAACACTGAAGCTTTCTTT.

This clonotype was seen ten or more times. The rearrangement joins TRBV27 to TRBJ2-7; 8 positions match TRBD1. This CDR3 is 14 amino acids long. V trimming: 5 bases; J trimming: 4 bases; junction bases outside the gene matches: 7. Looked up from germline, CDR1 is MNHEY and CDR2 is SMNVEV (reference sequence). This CDR3 is CASSHSTGGYEQYF. The CDR3 nucleotides are TGTGCCAGCAGTCATAGCACAGGGGGATACGAGCAGTACTTC.

This clonotype was seen ten or more times. The rearrangement uses TRBV7-2 and TRBJ2-5; D is uncertain. The CDR3 consists of 13 residues. Germline-derived CDR1 and CDR2 are SGHTA and FQGNSA. Trimming cost V 5 bases and J 1 base, with 8 bases left between them. For the CDR3, the DNA is TGTGCCAGCAGCCCCTCAATCCAAGAGACCCAGTACTTC. It encodes CASSPSIQETQYF.

This clonotype was seen repeatedly, ten times or more. The J gene is TRBJ1-1, the V gene TRBV2; D is uncertain. This CDR3 has 12 residues. V shed 6 bases and J shed 5 bases, with 10 bases lying between them. Germline V gene data show CDR1 as SNHLY and CDR2 as FYNNEI. The CDR3 DNA sequence: TGTGCCAGCAGGGCGGAGGCGACTGAAGCTTTCTTT. Translation: CASRAEATEAFF. Full variable domain (outside the CDR3, taken from reference TRBV2 and TRBJ1-1): EPEVTQTPSHQVTQMGQEVILRCVPISNHLYFYWYRQILGQKVEFLVSFYNNEISEKSEIFDDQFSVERPDGSNFTLKIRSTKLEDSAMYFCASRAEATEAFFGQGTRLTVV.

This clonotype occurred many times. V usage is TRBV3-1 and J usage is TRBJ2-1; 8 nucleotides line up with TRBD2. The ends lost 0 bases at V and 2 bases at J; junction bases unmatched: 6. Germline CDR1 reads LGHDT; CDR2 reads YNNKEL (reference sequence). CDR3 length equals 17 residues. In DNA, the CDR3 is TGTGCCAGCAGCCAAGAGGGAGCGGGGGAGGCCTACAATGAGCAGTTCTTC. As protein: CASSQEGAGEAYNEQFF.

This clonotype was seen ten or more times. The rearrangement uses TRBV4-1 and TRBJ2-1; a possible D gene is TRBD2 (6 bases). Germline V CDR1 and CDR2: MGHRA, YSYEKL. The CDR3 extends over 15 amino acids. The V gene lost 1 base and the J gene lost 7 bases, with 14 bases spanning the gap. CDR3 region: CASSQGLAAGNEQFF. The CDR3 nucleotides are TGCGCCAGCAGCCAAGGGTTAGCCGCGGGGAATGAGCAGTTCTTC.

This clonotype was seen many times. The rearrangement uses TRBV6-2 or TRBV6-3 and TRBJ2-4, with D hard to call. The CDR3 runs to 13 residues. V shed 8 bases and J shed 0 bases, with 8 bases lying between them. Germline V lookup: CDR1 MNHEY, CDR2 SVGEGT. This CDR3 reads CASAHLAKNIQYF. The CDR3 nucleotides read TGTGCCAGCGCACATTTAGCCAAAAACATTCAGTACTTC.

The chain carries TRBV6-6 and TRBJ2-3, with a tentative D call TRBD2 (6 bases). V shed 0 bases and J shed 1 base, with 14 bases lying between them. The CDR3 totals 17 residues. Germline lookup yields CDR1 MNHNY and CDR2 SVGAGI (reference sequence). This CDR3 is CASSYSHSGTGTDTQYF. The DNA for the CDR3 is TGTGCCAGCAGTTACTCCCATAGCGGTACGGGCACAGATACGCAGTATTTT.

Ten or more counts support this clonotype. The V gene is TRBV9, the J gene TRBJ2-3; D call uncertain. The V end was cut by 0 bases, the J end by 2 bases, with 4 bases between. The length of the CDR3 is 13 residues. Germline V CDR1 and CDR2: SGDLS, YYNGEE. The CDR3 sequence is CASSVAVTDTQYF. Here the CDR3 DNA reads TGTGCCAGCAGCGTAGCGGTCACAGATACGCAGTATTTT.

This chain links TRBV20-1 with TRBJ2-1, with 8 bases fitting TRBD2. V shed 4 bases and J 3 bases; nucleotides not matched to a gene: 5. The CDR3 spans 14 residues. Looked up from germline, CDR1 is DFQATT and CDR2 is SNEGSKA (reference sequence). The CDR3 protein is CSAKTGTSYNEQFF. In DNA form, the CDR3 reads TGCAGTGCTAAAACCGGGACTAGCTACAATGAGCAGTTCTTC.

This clonotype was counted ten times or more. This chain connects TRBV7-2 to TRBJ2-1; 7 bases line up with TRBD2. The CDR3 extends over 16 amino acids. CDR1 is SGHTA, CDR2 FQGNSA, per germline. The junction had 17 bases not matched to a gene; V was cut back by 7 bases and J by 8 bases. The CDR3 DNA follows: TGTGCCAGCAACGCGGGGGAAGTACTAGCGACAGATGAGCAGTTCTTC. Translated, it gives CASNAGEVLATDEQFF.

The rearrangement uses TRBV5-1 and TRBJ1-6; D remains ambiguous. Germline CDR1 and CDR2: SGHRS and YFSETQ. Trimming took off 0 bases at V and 8 bases at J, with 6 bases between the two ends. CDR3 length equals 13 residues. CDR3 DNA: TGCGCCAGCAGCTTGGTAGTAGATTCACCCCTCCACTTT. This codes for CASSLVVDSPLHF.

This clonotype was detected only a few times. V usage is TRBV5-4 and J usage is TRBJ2-3; TRBD2 matches 8 bases. The CDR3 length is 15 residues. Unmatched junction bases numbered 10, after V lost 4 bases and J lost 6 bases. Germline V lookup: CDR1 SGHNT, CDR2 YYREEE (reference sequence). DNA of the CDR3: TGTGCCAGCAGCCCGGCAACGGGGGGGCGCGATACGCAGTATTTT. This translates into CASSPATGGRDTQYF.

This clonotype was observed a handful of times. CDR3 loop: CATSRVLSSDRRGNTIYF. DNA for the CDR3: TGTGCCACCAGCAGAGTCCTTAGTTCCGACAGGCGAGGAAACACCATATATTTT. This chain connects TRBV15 to TRBJ1-3; weak D call: TRBD1 (6 bases). Germline assignment: CDR1 LNHNV and CDR2 YYDKDF (reference sequence). There are 18 residues in the CDR3. V dropped 1 base and J dropped 4 bases, with 20 bases sitting between them.

This clonotype was recorded at least ten times. The chain's CDR3 is CASSQGRTREANVLTF. CDR3 in DNA: TGCGCCAGCAGCCAAGGACGAACACGAGAGGCCAACGTCCTGACTTTC. The chain has TRBV4-3 and TRBJ2-6; unclear D gene. The V end was cut by 1 base, the J end by 6 bases, with 13 bases between. Looked up from germline, CDR1 is LGHNA and CDR2 is YSLEER. This CDR3 contains 16 residues.

Ten or more counts support this clonotype. CDR3 in amino acids: CASSLGDRWDFF. CDR3 sequence (DNA): TGTGCCAGCTCACTAGGGGACAGGTGGGATTTCTTT. The genes are TRBV18 and TRBJ1-1; 8 positions match TRBD1. This CDR3 comprises 12 residues. CDR1 and CDR2 from the germline V gene are KGHSH and LQKENI. Trimming cost V 4 bases and J 13 bases; bases outside gene matches: 8. Drawing the rest from reference TRBV18 and TRBJ1-1, the complete variable domain is NAGVMQNPRHLVRRRGQEARLRCSPMKGHSHVYWYRQLPEEGLKFMVYLQKENIIDESGMPKERFSAEFPKEGPSILRIQQVVRGDSAAYFCASSLGDRWDFFGQGTRLTVV.

In its sample, this clonotype was seen a few times. V is TRBV12-3 or TRBV12-4 and J is TRBJ1-3; tentative D call: TRBD1 (6 bases). The CDR3 has 15 residues. V lost 5 bases and J lost 4, with 15 bases in between. CDR3 coding DNA: TGTGCCAGCAGTCCTCGGCGGACAGCGGGAAACACCATATATTTT. This encodes CASSPRRTAGNTIYF.

This clonotype was seen more than once but under ten times. The chain combines TRBV10-3 with TRBJ1-4; no clear D. CDR1 ENHRY and CDR2 SYGVKD come from the germline V gene. The ends were cut back, 0 bases at V and 0 bases at J, with 8 bases in the middle. This CDR3 is built from 16 residues. The CDR3 sequence: CAISESKRTTNEKLFF. CDR3 DNA: TGTGCCATCAGTGAGTCCAAGCGAACAACTAATGAAAAACTGTTTTTT.

The chain combines TRBV11-2 with TRBJ2-3, with D uncertain. V was clipped by 4 bases and J by 1 base, with 9 bases between them. The germline V gene has CDR1 SGHAT and CDR2 FQNNGV. This CDR3 is 14 amino acids long. This chain's CDR3 is CASSSDTGTDTQYF. The CDR3 bases are TGTGCCAGCAGCTCCGACACTGGCACAGATACGCAGTATTTT. The full variable domain, with the rest looked up from reference TRBV11-2 and TRBJ2-3, is EAGVAQSPRYKIIEKRQSVAFWCNPISGHATLYWYQQILGQGPKLLIQFQNNGVVDDSQLPKDRFSAERLKGVDSTLKIQPAKLEDSAVYLCASSSDTGTDTQYFGPGTRLTVL.

This clonotype appeared many times. This chain links TRBV6-2 or TRBV6-3 with TRBJ2-3; D remains unclear. Trimming removed 6 bases at V and 6 bases at J, with 13 bases between. The V gene's germline CDR1 is MNHEY and CDR2 SVGEGT. The CDR3 has 13 residues. The CDR3 DNA sequence: TGTGCCAGCAGACCAGCAGGTTTGGATACGCAGTATTTT. The encoded protein is CASRPAGLDTQYF.

The V call is TRBV7-2, the J call TRBJ2-3; D is undetermined. Germline assignment: CDR1 SGHTA and CDR2 FQGNSA. This CDR3 is 14 amino acids long. V lost 3 bases and J lost 2, with 9 bases in between. DNA of the CDR3: TGTGCCAGCAGCTTGTCAGCTCCCACAGATACGCAGTATTTT. Translating gives CASSLSAPTDTQYF.

This clonotype was found many times. The rearrangement links TRBV12-3 or TRBV12-4 to TRBJ2-1; 11 nucleotides match TRBD2. V gave up 8 bases and J gave up 10 bases; unmatched junction bases: 13. CDR3 length: 15 amino acids. CDR3 in amino acids: CASGSGGGFQGEQFF. CDR3 bases: TGTGCCAGCGGTAGCGGGGGGGGATTCCAAGGGGAGCAGTTCTTC.

The rearrangement uses TRBV11-2 and TRBJ2-5, with D perhaps matching TRBD1 or TRBD2 (5 bases each). Looked up from germline, CDR1 is SGHAT and CDR2 is FQNNGV. V gave up 2 bases and J gave up 7 bases, with 14 bases separating them. This CDR3 is 14 amino acids long. The CDR3 DNA sequence: TGTGCCAGCAGCTTACCTTTGGCGAGGGGGACCCAGTACTTC. This codes for CASSLPLARGTQYF. Full variable domain (outside the CDR3, taken from reference TRBV11-2 and TRBJ2-5): EAGVAQSPRYKIIEKRQSVAFWCNPISGHATLYWYQQILGQGPKLLIQFQNNGVVDDSQLPKDRFSAERLKGVDSTLKIQPAKLEDSAVYLCASSLPLARGTQYFGPGTRLLVL.

Here the CDR3 reads CASSEGELFF. DNA of the CDR3: TGTGCCAGCAGTGAGGGGGAGCTGTTTTTT. The gene calls are TRBV25-1 and TRBJ2-2; D not certain. CDR3 size: 10 residues. CDR1 is MGHDK and CDR2 is SYGVNS in the germline V gene. V lost 3 bases and J lost 8, with 1 base in between.

This chain uses TRBV7-2 with TRBJ1-5; 7 bases align to TRBD1. The V gene's germline CDR1 is SGHTA and CDR2 FQGNSA. The CDR3 has 14 amino acids. Losses at the gene ends were 5 bases for V and 3 bases for J; bases not matched to a gene: 4. CDR3 amino acids: CASSEGQFNQPQHF. The CDR3 DNA is TGTGCCAGCAGCGAGGGACAGTTCAATCAGCCCCAGCATTTT.

This clonotype appeared a few times. The rearrangement joins TRBV6-5 to TRBJ2-1, with D unresolved. Germline-derived CDR1 and CDR2 are MNHEY and SVGAGI. The germline V and J ends were trimmed by 4 bases and 2 bases, with 3 bases remaining between them. CDR3 length: 12 residues. CDR3 sequence: CASSSPYNEQFF. DNA of the CDR3: TGTGCCAGCAGTTCCCCCTACAATGAGCAGTTCTTC.